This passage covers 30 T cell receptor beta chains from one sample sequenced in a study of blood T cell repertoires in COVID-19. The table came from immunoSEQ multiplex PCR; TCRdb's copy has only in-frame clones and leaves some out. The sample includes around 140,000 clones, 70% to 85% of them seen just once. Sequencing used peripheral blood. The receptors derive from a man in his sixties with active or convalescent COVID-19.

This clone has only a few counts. The CDR3 DNA follows: TGTGCCAGCAGCCAAGAGGTCAGGGGGCAGGGCTACACCTTC. This gives the protein CASSQEVRGQGYTF. The chain couples TRBV14 to TRBJ1-2; 8 bases align to TRBD1. V lost 0 bases and J lost 8; bases outside the gene matches: 5. The CDR3 runs to 14 residues. Germline-derived CDR1 and CDR2 are SGHDN and FVKESK.

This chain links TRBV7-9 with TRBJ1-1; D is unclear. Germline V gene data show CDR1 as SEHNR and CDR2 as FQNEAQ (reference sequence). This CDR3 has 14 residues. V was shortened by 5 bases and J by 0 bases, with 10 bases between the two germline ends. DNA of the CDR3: TGTGCCAGCAGCCTCGGGGTCATGAACACTGAAGCTTTCTTT. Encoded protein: CASSLGVMNTEAFF. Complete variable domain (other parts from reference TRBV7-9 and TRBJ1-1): DTGVSQNPRHKITKRGQNVTFRCDPISEHNRLYWYRQTLGQGPEFLTYFQNEAQLEKSRLLSDRFSAERPKGSFSTLEIQRTEQGDSAMYLCASSLGVMNTEAFFGQGTRLTVV.

The CDR3 region has the DNA TGTGCCAGTAGTGTCAGGGTAGGGCAGCCCCAGCATTTT. Its protein is CASSVRVGQPQHF. V gene TRBV19 combines with J gene TRBJ1-5; possibly TRBD1 for D (5 bases). V was cut by 5 bases and J by 7 bases, with 12 bases left in between. Germline V gene data show CDR1 as LNHDA and CDR2 as SQIVND (reference sequence). CDR3 size: 13 residues. Full variable domain (rest looked up from reference TRBV19 and TRBJ1-5): DGGITQSPKYLFRKEGQNVTLSCEQNLNHDAMYWYRQDPGQGLRLIYYSQIVNDFQKGDIAEGYSVSREKKESFPLTVTSAQKNPTAFYLCASSVRVGQPQHFGDGTRLSIL.

CDR3 bases: TGTGCCAGCTCACCGCGTACTAGCGAAAAAAACATTCAGTACTTC. This sequence encodes CASSPRTSEKNIQYF. This chain links TRBV18 with TRBJ2-4; TRBD2 matches at 7 bases. Trimming removed 3 bases from V and 4 bases from J; junction bases left unmatched: 6. Germline-derived CDR1 and CDR2 are KGHSH and LQKENI. The CDR3 length is 15 residues.

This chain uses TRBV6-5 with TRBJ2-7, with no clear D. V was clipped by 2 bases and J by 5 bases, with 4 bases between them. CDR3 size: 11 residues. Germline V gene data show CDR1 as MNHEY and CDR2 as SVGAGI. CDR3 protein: CASSYLDEQYF. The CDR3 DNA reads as TGTGCCAGCAGTTACCTCGACGAGCAGTACTTC.

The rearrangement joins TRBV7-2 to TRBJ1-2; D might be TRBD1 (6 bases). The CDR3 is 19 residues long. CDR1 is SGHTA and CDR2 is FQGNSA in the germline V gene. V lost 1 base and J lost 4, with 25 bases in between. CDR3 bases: TGTGCCAGCAGCTTAGATGCCAGTTTGGCCGTGGGGGCTGGCTATGGCTACACCTTC. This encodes CASSLDASLAVGAGYGYTF.

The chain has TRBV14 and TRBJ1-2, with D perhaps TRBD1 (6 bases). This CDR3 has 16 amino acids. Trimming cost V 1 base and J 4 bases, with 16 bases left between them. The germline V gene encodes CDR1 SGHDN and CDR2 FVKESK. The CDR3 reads CASSQVPGHIGYGYTF. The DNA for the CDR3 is TGTGCCAGCAGCCAAGTACCGGGACACATAGGCTATGGCTACACCTTC.

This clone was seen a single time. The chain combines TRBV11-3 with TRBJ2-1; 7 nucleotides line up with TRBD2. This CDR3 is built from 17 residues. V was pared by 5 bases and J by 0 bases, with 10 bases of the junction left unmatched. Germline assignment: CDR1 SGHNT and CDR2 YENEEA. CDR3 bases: TGTGCCAGCAGCAGCGATAGCGGGCCCCTCTCCTACAATGAGCAGTTCTTC. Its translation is CASSSDSGPLSYNEQFF.

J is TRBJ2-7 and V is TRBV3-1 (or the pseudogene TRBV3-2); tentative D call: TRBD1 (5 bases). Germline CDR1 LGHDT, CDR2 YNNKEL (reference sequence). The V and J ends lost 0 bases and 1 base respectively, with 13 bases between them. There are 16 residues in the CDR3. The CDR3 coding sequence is TGTGCCAGCAGCCAAGACCCCCGAGACAGATCCTACGAGCAGTACGTC. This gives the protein CASSQDPRDRSYEQYV.

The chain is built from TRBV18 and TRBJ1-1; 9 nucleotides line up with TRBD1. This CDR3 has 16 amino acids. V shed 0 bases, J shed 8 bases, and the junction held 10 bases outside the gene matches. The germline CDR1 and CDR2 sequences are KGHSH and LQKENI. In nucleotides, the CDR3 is TGTGCCAGCTCACCACCTAATACAGGGGGCGCCGGAGAAGCTTTCTTT. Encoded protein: CASSPPNTGGAGEAFF.

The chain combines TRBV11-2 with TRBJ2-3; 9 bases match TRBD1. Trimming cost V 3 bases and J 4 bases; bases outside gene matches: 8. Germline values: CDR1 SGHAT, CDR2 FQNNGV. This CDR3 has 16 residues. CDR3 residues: CASSFSGQGVPDTQYF. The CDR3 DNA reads TGTGCCAGCAGCTTTTCGGGACAGGGAGTCCCAGATACGCAGTATTTT.

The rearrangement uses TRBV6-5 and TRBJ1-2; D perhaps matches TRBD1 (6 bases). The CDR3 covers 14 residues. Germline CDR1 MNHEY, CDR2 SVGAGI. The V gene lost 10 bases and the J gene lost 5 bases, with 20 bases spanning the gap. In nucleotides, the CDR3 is TGTGCCACCAAGGGGGGGCACCGAACTTATGGCTACACCTTC. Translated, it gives CATKGGHRTYGYTF.

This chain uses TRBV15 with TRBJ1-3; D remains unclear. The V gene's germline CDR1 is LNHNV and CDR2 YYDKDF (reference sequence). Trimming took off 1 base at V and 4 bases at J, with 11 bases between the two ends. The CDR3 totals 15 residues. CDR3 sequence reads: CATSRGTHSGNTIYF. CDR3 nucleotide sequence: TGTGCCACCAGCAGAGGTACGCACTCAGGAAACACCATATATTTT.

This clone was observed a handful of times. The CDR3 bases are TGTGCCAGCAGCCCCACCCAGACTAGCGGGGGTGATACGCAGTATTTT. It yields the protein CASSPTQTSGGDTQYF. The rearrangement links TRBV7-2 to TRBJ2-3; 12 positions match TRBD2. Losses at the gene ends were 5 bases for V and 6 bases for J; bases not matched to a gene: 9. Germline lookup yields CDR1 SGHTA and CDR2 FQGNSA. This CDR3 region has 16 residues.

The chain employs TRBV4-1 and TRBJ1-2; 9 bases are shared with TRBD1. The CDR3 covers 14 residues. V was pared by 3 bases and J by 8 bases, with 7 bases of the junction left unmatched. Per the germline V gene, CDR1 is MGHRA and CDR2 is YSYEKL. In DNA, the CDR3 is TGCGCCAGCAGCCACCCCGGGACAGGGATCGGCTACACCTTC. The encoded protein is CASSHPGTGIGYTF.

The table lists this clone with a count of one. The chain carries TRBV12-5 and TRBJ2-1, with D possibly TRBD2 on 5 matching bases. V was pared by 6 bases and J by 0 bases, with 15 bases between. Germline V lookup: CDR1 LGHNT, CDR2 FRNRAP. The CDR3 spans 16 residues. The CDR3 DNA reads TGTGCTAGTGGGCCGACCGGGGTGAGCTCCTACAATGAGCAGTTCTTC. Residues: CASGPTGVSSYNEQFF.

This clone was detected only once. The CDR3 nucleotides are TGTGCCAGTAGTATAGATCGGGCAGGGATTTCACCCCTCCACTTT. This translates into CASSIDRAGISPLHF. J is TRBJ1-6 and V is TRBV19; possible D gene TRBD1, 5 bases. Per germline, CDR1 LNHDA and CDR2 SQIVND (reference sequence). Trimming removed 0 bases from V and 9 bases from J, with 12 bases in between. CDR3 size: 15 residues.

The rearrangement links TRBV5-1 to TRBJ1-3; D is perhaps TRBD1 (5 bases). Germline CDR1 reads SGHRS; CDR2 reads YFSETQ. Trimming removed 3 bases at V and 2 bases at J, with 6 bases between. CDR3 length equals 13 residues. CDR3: CASSSTAGNTIYF. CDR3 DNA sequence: TGCGCCAGCAGCTCGACAGCTGGAAACACCATATATTTT.

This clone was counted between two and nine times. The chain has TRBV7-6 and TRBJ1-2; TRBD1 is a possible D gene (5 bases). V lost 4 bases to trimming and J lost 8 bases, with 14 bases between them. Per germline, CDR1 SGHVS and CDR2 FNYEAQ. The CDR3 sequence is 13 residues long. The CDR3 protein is CASSYGDLAGYTF. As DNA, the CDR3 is TGTGCCAGCAGCTACGGGGACTTAGCAGGCTACACCTTC.

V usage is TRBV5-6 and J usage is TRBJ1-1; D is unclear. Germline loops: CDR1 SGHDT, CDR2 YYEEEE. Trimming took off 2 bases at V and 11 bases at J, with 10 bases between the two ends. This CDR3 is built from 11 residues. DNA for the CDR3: TGTGCCAGCAGCTTAATGGGAGCGGCTTTCTTT. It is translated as CASSLMGAAFF.

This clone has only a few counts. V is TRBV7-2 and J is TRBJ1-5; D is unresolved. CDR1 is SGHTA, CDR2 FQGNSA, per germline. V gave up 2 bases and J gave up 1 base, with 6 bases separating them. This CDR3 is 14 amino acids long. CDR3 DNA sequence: TGTGCCAGCAGCTTACGCGGGAGCAATCAGCCCCAGCATTTT. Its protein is CASSLRGSNQPQHF.

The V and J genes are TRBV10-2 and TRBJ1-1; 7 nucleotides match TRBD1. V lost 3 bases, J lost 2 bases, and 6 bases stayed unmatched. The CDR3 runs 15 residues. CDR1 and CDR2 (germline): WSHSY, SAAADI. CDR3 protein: CASSDPQGINTEAFF. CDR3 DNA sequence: TGCGCCAGCAGTGACCCACAGGGGATAAACACTGAAGCTTTCTTT.

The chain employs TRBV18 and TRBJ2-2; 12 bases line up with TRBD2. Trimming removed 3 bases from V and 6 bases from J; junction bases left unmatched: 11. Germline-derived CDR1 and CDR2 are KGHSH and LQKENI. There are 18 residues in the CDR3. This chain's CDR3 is CASSPPQLAGGWSGELFF. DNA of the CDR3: TGTGCCAGCTCACCCCCCCAACTAGCGGGGGGTTGGTCCGGGGAGCTGTTTTTT.

The CDR3 sequence: CASSPGDRNEQFF. The CDR3 region has the DNA TGTGCCAGCAGCCCGGGGGACCGCAATGAGCAGTTCTTC. The chain is built from TRBV7-9 and TRBJ2-1; D may be TRBD2 (6 bases). This CDR3 region has 13 residues. The V end lost 5 bases, the J end lost 6 bases, and 11 bases lay between the germline ends. Germline V gives CDR1 SEHNR, CDR2 FQNEAQ (reference sequence).

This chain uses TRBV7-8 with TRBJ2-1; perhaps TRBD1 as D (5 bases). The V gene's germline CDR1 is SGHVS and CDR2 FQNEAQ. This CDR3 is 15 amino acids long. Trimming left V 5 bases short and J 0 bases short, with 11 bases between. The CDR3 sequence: CASSLGHGSYNEQFF. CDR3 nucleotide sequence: TGTGCCAGCAGCCTTGGACACGGCTCCTACAATGAGCAGTTCTTC. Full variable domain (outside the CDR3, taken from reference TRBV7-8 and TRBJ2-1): GAGVSQSPRYKVAKRGQDVALRCDPISGHVSLFWYQQALGQGPEFLTYFQNEAQLDKSGLPSDRFFAERPEGSVSTLKIQRTQQEDSAVYLCASSLGHGSYNEQFFGPGTRLTVL.

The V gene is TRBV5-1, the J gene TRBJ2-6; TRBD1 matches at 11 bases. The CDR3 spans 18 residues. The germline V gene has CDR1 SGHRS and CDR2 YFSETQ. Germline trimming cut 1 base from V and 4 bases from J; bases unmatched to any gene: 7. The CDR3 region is CASSLFGTGGGGANVLTF. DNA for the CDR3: TGCGCCAGCAGCTTGTTTGGGACAGGGGGAGGGGGGGCCAACGTCCTGACTTTC.

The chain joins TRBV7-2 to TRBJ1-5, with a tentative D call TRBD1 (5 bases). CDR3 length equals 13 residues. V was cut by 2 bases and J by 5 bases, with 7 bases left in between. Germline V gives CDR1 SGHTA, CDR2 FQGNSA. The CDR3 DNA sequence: TGTGCCAGCAGCTTATTACAGGATCAGCCCCAGCATTTT. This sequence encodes CASSLLQDQPQHF.

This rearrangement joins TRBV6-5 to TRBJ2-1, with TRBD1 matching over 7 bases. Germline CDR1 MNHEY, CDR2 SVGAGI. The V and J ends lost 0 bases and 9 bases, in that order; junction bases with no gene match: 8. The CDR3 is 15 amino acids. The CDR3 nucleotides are TGTGCCAGCAGTTACTCCGTCAAGGGGGCGGTTGAGCAGTTCTTC. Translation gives CASSYSVKGAVEQFF.

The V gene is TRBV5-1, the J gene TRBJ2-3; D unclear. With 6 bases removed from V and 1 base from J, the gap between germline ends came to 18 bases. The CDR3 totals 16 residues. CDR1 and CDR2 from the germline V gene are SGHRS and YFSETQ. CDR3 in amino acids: CASNPNGRRGTDTQYF. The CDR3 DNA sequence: TGCGCCAGCAATCCAAACGGCAGGCGAGGCACAGATACGCAGTATTTT.

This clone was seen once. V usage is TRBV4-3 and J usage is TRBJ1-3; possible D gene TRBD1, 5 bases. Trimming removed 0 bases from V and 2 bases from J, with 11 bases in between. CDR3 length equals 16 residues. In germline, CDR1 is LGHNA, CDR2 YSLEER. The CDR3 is CASSQDGGATGNTIYF. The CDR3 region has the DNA TGCGCCAGCAGCCAAGACGGGGGAGCAACTGGAAACACCATATATTTT.